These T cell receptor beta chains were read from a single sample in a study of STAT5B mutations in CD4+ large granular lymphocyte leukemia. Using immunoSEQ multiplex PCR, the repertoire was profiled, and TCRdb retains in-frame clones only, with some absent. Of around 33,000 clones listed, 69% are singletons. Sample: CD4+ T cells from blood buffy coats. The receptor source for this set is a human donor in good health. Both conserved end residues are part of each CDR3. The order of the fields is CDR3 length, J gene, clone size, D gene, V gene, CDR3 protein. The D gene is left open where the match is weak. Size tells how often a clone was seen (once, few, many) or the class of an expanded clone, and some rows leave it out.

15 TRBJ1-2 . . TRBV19 CASGTDFPLLYGYTF
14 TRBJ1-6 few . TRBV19 CAISDRINNSPLHF
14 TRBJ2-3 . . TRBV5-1 CASSPQGFTDTQYF
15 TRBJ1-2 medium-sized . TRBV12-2 CASRLDGAPNYGYTF
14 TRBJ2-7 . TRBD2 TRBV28 CASRRGNYAGEQYF
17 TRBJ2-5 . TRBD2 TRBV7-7 CASSQFRLAGGKETQYF
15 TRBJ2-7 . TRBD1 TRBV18 CASSPPGTGRVEQYF
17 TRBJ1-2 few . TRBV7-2 CASSLAQGGISVYGYTF
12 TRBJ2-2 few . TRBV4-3 CASSQVSGELFF
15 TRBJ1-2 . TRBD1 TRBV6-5 CASTRTGGANYGYTF
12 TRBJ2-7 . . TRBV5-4 CASSTGLYEQYF
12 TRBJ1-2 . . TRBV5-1 CASRAGRYGYTF
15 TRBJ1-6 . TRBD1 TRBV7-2 CASSPALGGLSPLHF
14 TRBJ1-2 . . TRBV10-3 CATRWSREVYGYTF
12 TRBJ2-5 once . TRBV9 CASSEGEETQYF
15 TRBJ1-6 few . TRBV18 CASSPPGRSYSPLHF
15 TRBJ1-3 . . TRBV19 CASSRDGGSGNTIYF
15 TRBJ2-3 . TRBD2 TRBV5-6 CASSGTSGGPYTQYF
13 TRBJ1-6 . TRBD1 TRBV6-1 CASGWDRGSPLHF
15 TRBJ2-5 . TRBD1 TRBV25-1 CASTPDRGLAETQYF
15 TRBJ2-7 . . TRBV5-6 CASSLIAGGGYEQYF
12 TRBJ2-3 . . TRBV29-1 CSVDKGGDTQYF
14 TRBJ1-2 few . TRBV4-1 CASSQGMGGWGYTF
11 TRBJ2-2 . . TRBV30 CAWGNTGELFF
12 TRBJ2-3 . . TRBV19 CASSREKYTQYF
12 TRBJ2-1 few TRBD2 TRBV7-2 CAGASGGDEQFF
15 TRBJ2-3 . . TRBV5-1 CASSSAGAPGDTQYF
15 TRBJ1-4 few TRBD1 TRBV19 CASSLSGTGPEKLFF
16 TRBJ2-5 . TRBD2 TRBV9 CASSVASLAGQETQYF
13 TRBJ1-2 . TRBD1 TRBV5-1 CASSSDRGDGYTF
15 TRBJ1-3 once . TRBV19 CASSMQGRSGNTIYF
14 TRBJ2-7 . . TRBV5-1 CASSRQPGSYEQYF
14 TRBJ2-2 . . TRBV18 CASSPRSVTGELFF
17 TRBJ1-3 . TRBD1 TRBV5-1 CASSAGRQGVSGNTIYF
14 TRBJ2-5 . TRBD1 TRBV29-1 CSVTPGQGMKTQYF
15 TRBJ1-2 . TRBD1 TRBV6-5 CASSYSLGGGYGYTF
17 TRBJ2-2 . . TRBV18 CASSPPLGAGNTGELFF
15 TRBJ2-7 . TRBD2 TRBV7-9 CASSLGGGGGYEQYF
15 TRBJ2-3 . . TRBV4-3 CASSTGWGGYDTQYF
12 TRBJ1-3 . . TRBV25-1 CASSESRNTIYF
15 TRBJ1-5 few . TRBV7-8 CASSLERSFNQPQHF
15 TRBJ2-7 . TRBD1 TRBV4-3 CASSQETGVWAEQYF
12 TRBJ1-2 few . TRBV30 CAWEGPGYGYTF
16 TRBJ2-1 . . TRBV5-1 CASSGRGAGAYNEQFF
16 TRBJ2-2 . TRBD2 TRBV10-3 CAISGQAGGRTGELFF
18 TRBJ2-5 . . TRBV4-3 CASSQDYRQTRREKTQYF
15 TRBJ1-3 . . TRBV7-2 CASSPGRFSGNTIYF
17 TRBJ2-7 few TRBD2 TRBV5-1 CASSDFPRLAGEGEQYF
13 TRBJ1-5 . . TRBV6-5 CASSLTGSQPQHF
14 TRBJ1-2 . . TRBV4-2 CASSRGMEGGGYTF
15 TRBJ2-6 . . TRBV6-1 CASSERASGANVLTF
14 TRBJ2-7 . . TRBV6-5 CASSYRSSRYEQYF
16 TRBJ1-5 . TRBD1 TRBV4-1 CASSQAGTGRNQPQHF
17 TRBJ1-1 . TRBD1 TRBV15 CATSRDFGQGSNTEAFF